Presented here are 32 T cell receptor beta chains from one specimen sequenced in a study of blood T cell repertoires in COVID-19. Sequenced by immunoSEQ multiplex PCR; TCRdb stores in-frame clones only, minus some. The data hold roughly 95,000 clones, with around nine tenths observed a single time. The specimen was peripheral blood. The source is a woman between 45 and 60 years old in a cohort sampled during active COVID-19.

This clone showed up just a few times. The rearrangement joins TRBV10-1 to TRBJ1-6; no firm D call. CDR3 length: 14 residues. Germline loops: CDR1 WNHNN, CDR2 SYGVQD (reference sequence). The germline V and J ends were trimmed by 4 bases and 7 bases, with 11 bases remaining between them. CDR3 loop: CASSAGLQNSPLHF. The DNA for the CDR3 is TGCGCCAGCAGTGCCGGACTCCAGAATTCACCCCTCCACTTT.

The gene calls are TRBV23-1 and TRBJ2-7, with 10 bases aligning to TRBD1. TRBV23-1 is an ORF; its function is uncertain. V trimming: 7 bases; J trimming: 7 bases; junction bases outside the gene matches: 16. This CDR3 comprises 16 residues. The CDR3 is CASIRPIGTGDWEQYF. For the CDR3, the DNA is TGCGCCAGCATCCGCCCTATCGGGACAGGGGATTGGGAGCAGTACTTC.

The V call is TRBV19, the J call TRBJ2-1, with 7 bases identical to TRBD1. The CDR3 extends over 16 amino acids. Germline V gives CDR1 LNHDA, CDR2 SQIVND (reference sequence). V was clipped by 4 bases and J by 7 bases; unmatched bases: 13. CDR3 residues: CASSTTPGQTTNEQFF. CDR3 bases: TGTGCCAGTAGTACCACACCGGGACAGACGACTAATGAGCAGTTCTTC.

The gene calls are TRBV7-2 and TRBJ1-2; 9 bases line up with TRBD1. Germline lookup yields CDR1 SGHTA and CDR2 FQGNSA. The J segment lost 4 bases and the V segment lost 7 bases, leaving 7 bases of the junction unmatched. This CDR3 comprises 14 residues. In nucleotides, the CDR3 is TGTGCCAGCACCCCAGGACAGGGGAGCTATGGCTACACCTTC. Its protein is CASTPGQGSYGYTF.

The chain carries TRBV6-6 and TRBJ2-6; D is perhaps TRBD1 (5 bases). CDR3 length: 11 amino acids. The V gene lost 11 bases and the J gene lost 5 bases, with 7 bases spanning the gap. Germline loops: CDR1 MNHNY, CDR2 SVGAGI (reference sequence). This chain's CDR3 is CAGARANVLTF. As DNA, the CDR3 is TGTGCCGGGGCCAGGGCCAACGTCCTGACTTTC.

J is TRBJ2-3 and V is TRBV10-3, with 7 bases lining up with TRBD2. J was trimmed by 3 bases and V by 3 bases; bases with no gene match: 18. From germline, CDR1 is ENHRY and CDR2 SYGVKD. The CDR3 consists of 19 residues. CDR3 sequence reads: CAISEIGGSKLSGTDTQYF. CDR3 nucleotides: TGTGCCATCAGTGAAATTGGCGGGAGCAAACTTTCGGGGACAGATACGCAGTATTTT.

This clone was found once. The chain links TRBV5-1 to TRBJ1-3; D is ambiguous. Germline CDR1 reads SGHRS; CDR2 reads YFSETQ. V gave up 4 bases and J gave up 1 base, with 9 bases separating them. CDR3 length: 14 amino acids. The CDR3 DNA is TGCGCCAGCAGCGCGCAGGTTTCTGGAAACACCATATATTTT. Its protein is CASSAQVSGNTIYF.

The chain combines TRBV27 with TRBJ2-3; 8 bases agree with TRBD1. The V gene's germline CDR1 is MNHEY and CDR2 SMNVEV (reference sequence). With 10 bases clipped from V and 1 base from J, the junction kept 4 bases outside the gene matches. CDR3 size: 13 residues. CDR3 sequence (DNA): TGTGCCACCTTGGACAGGGGCACAGATACGCAGTATTTT. Its translation: CATLDRGTDTQYF.

This clone was seen only a few times. The CDR3 loop is CASSLEGGHEQFF. DNA for the CDR3: TGTGCCAGCAGCTTAGAGGGGGGGCATGAGCAGTTCTTC. The J gene is TRBJ2-1, the V gene TRBV7-2; D might be TRBD2 (7 bases). The CDR3 is made up of 13 amino acids. Between the trimmed V and J ends, which lost 1 base and 8 bases, there was a span of 9 bases. From germline, CDR1 is SGHTA and CDR2 FQGNSA.

This chain uses TRBV2 with TRBJ1-2, with a possible D match to TRBD1 (5 bases). The V gene's germline CDR1 is SNHLY and CDR2 FYNNEI. CDR3 size: 14 residues. V gave up 4 bases and J gave up 2 bases, with 11 bases separating them. The CDR3 DNA follows: TGTGCCAGCAGTGCACAGGCGTTGAACTATGGCTACACCTTC. Its translation is CASSAQALNYGYTF.

The chain has TRBV7-9 and TRBJ2-3, with 12 bases fitting TRBD2. V trimming: 1 base; J trimming: 2 bases; junction bases outside the gene matches: 1. The length of the CDR3 is 16 residues. CDR1 and CDR2 from the germline V gene are SEHNR and FQNEAQ (reference sequence). The CDR3 DNA sequence: TGTGCCAGCAGCTTAGGGACTAGCGGGGTCACAGATACGCAGTATTTT. Translated, it gives CASSLGTSGVTDTQYF.

This clone was detected once. V is TRBV6-5 and J is TRBJ1-1; D is perhaps TRBD1 (6 bases). Trimming took 0 bases from V and 4 from J, leaving 12 bases between them. The CDR3 runs 15 residues. Germline values: CDR1 MNHEY, CDR2 SVGAGI. CDR3 protein: CASSYSGGGSTEAFF. DNA for the CDR3: TGTGCCAGCAGTTACTCGGGAGGGGGGAGCACTGAAGCTTTCTTT.

The CDR3 nucleotides read TGTGCCAGCTCACTTCGGACAGACCACACTGAAGCTTTCTTT. Its translation is CASSLRTDHTEAFF. V gene TRBV18 combines with J gene TRBJ1-1; TRBD1 might be the D (6 bases). V shed 4 bases and J shed 3 bases, with 12 bases lying between them. The germline gives CDR1 KGHSH, CDR2 LQKENI. CDR3 length equals 14 residues.

V gene TRBV9 combines with J gene TRBJ2-2, with TRBD1 matching over 8 bases. The CDR3 totals 16 residues. The germline V gene has CDR1 SGDLS and CDR2 YYNGEE. The ends lost 0 bases at V and 3 bases at J; junction bases unmatched: 4. This CDR3 is CASSVATGGYTGELFF. The CDR3 DNA sequence: TGTGCCAGCAGCGTAGCTACAGGGGGGTACACCGGGGAGCTGTTTTTT.

The rearrangement uses TRBV9 and TRBJ2-5, with TRBD2 matching over 9 bases. Germline V lookup: CDR1 SGDLS, CDR2 YYNGEE. This CDR3 spans 15 amino acids. J gave up 1 base and V 7 bases, and 8 bases lay outside the gene matches. CDR3 sequence (DNA): TGTGCCAGCGGTGCTAGCGGGAACTTCCAAGAGACCCAGTACTTC. This translates into CASGASGNFQETQYF.

The chain uses TRBV10-3 and TRBJ2-2; 7 positions agree with TRBD1. The germline gives CDR1 ENHRY, CDR2 SYGVKD. This CDR3 has 19 amino acids. V lost 6 bases, J lost 2 bases, and 18 bases stayed unmatched. CDR3 bases: TGTGCCATCAGGAGAGATACAGGGGTCTCACTTCTTAACACCGGGGAGCTGTTTTTT. Protein sequence: CAIRRDTGVSLLNTGELFF.

Notes on this clone: At one boundary the junction diverges from the germline segment, which might be a read error. V is TRBV7-7 and J is TRBJ1-6; 10 positions agree with TRBD1. Germline V CDR1 and CDR2: SSHAT, FNYEAQ (reference sequence). This CDR3 spans 15 amino acids. The CDR3 nucleotides are TGTGCTAGCACCAGGGGACAGGGGTTGGTGTCACCCCTCCACTTT. It codes for CASTRGQGLVSPLHF.

Worth noting for this clone: One junction end disagrees with the germline gene, perhaps due to a read error. The rearrangement uses TRBV6-1 and TRBJ2-7; 8 nucleotides align to TRBD2. The CDR3 consists of 15 residues. The germline V gene has CDR1 MNHNS and CDR2 SASEGT. CDR3 sequence: CASSEGRGATYEQYF. CDR3 nucleotides: TGTGCCAGCAGCGAAGGGCGGGGGGCAACTTACGAGCAGTACTTC.

The chain uses TRBV2 and TRBJ2-5, with 9 bases fitting TRBD1. The CDR3 runs to 15 residues. The germline gives CDR1 SNHLY, CDR2 FYNNEI. The V segment lost 5 bases and the J segment 5 bases; nucleotides outside the gene matches: 9. The CDR3 sequence: CASSMRQGEGETQYF. The CDR3 nucleotides read TGTGCCAGCAGTATGAGACAGGGGGAAGGGGAGACCCAGTACTTC.

The genes are TRBV12-3 or TRBV12-4 and TRBJ2-1; D unresolved. Trimming shortened V by 5 bases and J by 9 bases, and 8 bases separated the two germline ends. The CDR3 is made up of 11 amino acids. The CDR3: CASSRSSEQFF. In DNA form, the CDR3 reads TGTGCCAGCAGTAGAAGCTCTGAGCAGTTCTTC.

This clone is a singleton in its sample. The J gene is TRBJ2-7, the V gene TRBV3-1 (or the pseudogene TRBV3-2), with D perhaps TRBD2 (6 bases). The CDR3 totals 13 residues. Deletions cut 7 bases from V and 0 bases from J, with 10 bases between. Germline values: CDR1 LGHDT, CDR2 YNNKEL (reference sequence). CDR3 sequence reads: CASNHGGSYEQYF. The CDR3, as DNA: TGTGCCAGCAACCACGGGGGCTCCTACGAGCAGTACTTC.

This clone was recorded once. The rearrangement joins TRBV6-5 to TRBJ2-1; 7 positions agree with TRBD1. Trimming took 9 bases from V and 3 from J; bases not matched to a gene: 8. Per the germline V gene, CDR1 is MNHEY and CDR2 is SVGAGI. The CDR3 runs 14 residues. The CDR3 DNA follows: TGTGCCAGTCAAAAGGGACAGATCTACAATGAGCAGTTCTTC. This gives the protein CASQKGQIYNEQFF.

This sequence joins TRBV30 and TRBJ2-7, with 11 bases lining up with TRBD1. The CDR3 is made up of 13 amino acids. Germline V gives CDR1 GTSNPN, CDR2 SVGIG (reference sequence). Trimming at V came to 5 bases and at J to 6 bases, leaving 6 bases not matched to a gene. CDR3 sequence (DNA): TGTGCCTGGGGTCCGGGGACAGGGGGCGAGCAGTACTTC. As protein: CAWGPGTGGEQYF.

The chain links TRBV6-6 to TRBJ2-2; D gene unclear. Germline V gene sequence: CDR1 MNHNY, CDR2 SVGAGI (reference sequence). This CDR3 comprises 15 residues. V was cut by 5 bases and J by 0 bases, with 10 bases left in between. The CDR3 DNA sequence: TGTGCCAGCAGTCCCAATCGGGCGAACACCGGGGAGCTGTTTTTT. This sequence encodes CASSPNRANTGELFF.

V gene TRBV6-5 combines with J gene TRBJ1-5; D remains unclear. Germline CDR1 reads MNHEY; CDR2 reads SVGAGI. With 6 bases removed from V and 0 bases from J, the gap between germline ends came to 12 bases. CDR3 size: 15 residues. The chain's CDR3 is CASSLVGSSNQPQHF. The CDR3 nucleotides read TGTGCCAGCAGCCTAGTAGGGAGTAGCAATCAGCCCCAGCATTTT.

The chain carries TRBV5-1 and TRBJ1-4; TRBD1 aligns across 9 bases. The germline gives CDR1 SGHRS, CDR2 YFSETQ. This CDR3 contains 14 residues. J lost 8 bases, V lost 7 bases, and 9 bases had no gene match. CDR3 DNA: TGCGCCAGCGGAGAACAGGGGGCTCAGGAAAAACTGTTTTTT. Translating it yields CASGEQGAQEKLFF.

The chain combines TRBV7-2 with TRBJ2-3, with unresolved D. Germline CDR1 SGHTA, CDR2 FQGNSA. The V end was cut by 3 bases, the J end by 3 bases, with 7 bases between. The CDR3 is 13 residues long. The CDR3 loop is CASSFGYTDTQYF. CDR3 sequence (DNA): TGTGCCAGCAGCTTCGGTTATACAGATACGCAGTATTTT.

The CDR3 bases are TGCGCCAGCAGGGAATCACAGGGGAATGAGCAGTTCTTC. It is translated as CASRESQGNEQFF. The V call is TRBV10-1, the J call TRBJ2-1, with 7 bases identical to TRBD1. The CDR3 is 13 amino acids. The V gene's germline CDR1 is WNHNN and CDR2 SYGVQD (reference sequence). J gave up 7 bases and V 6 bases, and 6 bases lay outside the gene matches.

The chain recombines TRBV7-9 with TRBJ2-1; tentative D call: TRBD1 (5 bases). Per germline, CDR1 SEHNR and CDR2 FQNEAQ (reference sequence). CDR3 size: 12 residues. The germline V and J ends were trimmed by 5 bases and 12 bases, with 14 bases remaining between them. The CDR3 reads CASSPQGSRQFF. CDR3 coding DNA: TGTGCCAGCAGCCCCCAGGGTTCCCGGCAGTTCTTC.

The chain combines TRBV12-3 or TRBV12-4 with TRBJ2-1; 8 positions agree with TRBD1. The CDR3 contains 11 residues. Trimming cost V 6 bases and J 12 bases; bases outside gene matches: 4. The CDR3 DNA sequence: TGTGCCAGCAGCTTGGGGACAGGGCAGTTCTTC. Translation gives CASSLGTGQFF.

The gene calls are TRBV6-5 and TRBJ1-6; D may be TRBD1 (5 bases). CDR1 is MNHEY and CDR2 is SVGAGI in the germline V gene. CDR3 length: 14 amino acids. The ends were cut back, 4 bases at V and 10 bases at J, with 14 bases in the middle. In nucleotides, the CDR3 is TGTGCCAGCAGTTTCGGGGGTTCTTCGTCACCCCTCCACTTT. Its protein is CASSFGGSSSPLHF.

This chain connects TRBV29-1 to TRBJ1-1; tentative D call: TRBD1 (6 bases). CDR1 and CDR2 from the germline V gene are SQVTM and ANQGSEA. This CDR3 is built from 14 residues. Between the trimmed V and J ends, which lost 7 bases and 5 bases, there was a span of 20 bases. The CDR3 DNA reads TGCAGCGCCACAGGGATGCTCTTTGGGACTGAAGCTTTCTTT. As protein: CSATGMLFGTEAFF.